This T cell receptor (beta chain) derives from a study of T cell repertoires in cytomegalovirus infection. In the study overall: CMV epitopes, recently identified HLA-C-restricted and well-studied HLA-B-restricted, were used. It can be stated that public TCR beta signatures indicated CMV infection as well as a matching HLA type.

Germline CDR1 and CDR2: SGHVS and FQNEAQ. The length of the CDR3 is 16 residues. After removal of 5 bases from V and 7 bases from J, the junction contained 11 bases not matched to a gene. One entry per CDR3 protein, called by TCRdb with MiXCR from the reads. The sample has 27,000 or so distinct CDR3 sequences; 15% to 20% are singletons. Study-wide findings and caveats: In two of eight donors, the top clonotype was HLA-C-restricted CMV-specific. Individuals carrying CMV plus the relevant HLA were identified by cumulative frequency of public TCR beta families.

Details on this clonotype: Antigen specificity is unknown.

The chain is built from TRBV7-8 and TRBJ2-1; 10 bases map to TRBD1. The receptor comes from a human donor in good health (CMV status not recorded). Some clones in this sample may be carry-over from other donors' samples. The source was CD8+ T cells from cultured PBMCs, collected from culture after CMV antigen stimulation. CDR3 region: CASSALDRGRGNEQFF. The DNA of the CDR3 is TGTGCCAGCAGCGCCCTCGACAGGGGGCGCGGTAATGAGCAGTTCTTC.